The entry below describes one TCR beta chain. V lost 7 bases, J lost 2 bases, and 15 bases lay in between. Germline values: CDR1 MDHEN, CDR2 SYDVKM. The CDR3 is made up of 14 amino acids. Sequencing was performed with immunoSEQ multiplex PCR; in TCRdb, only in-frame clones are kept and a portion is missing. The repertoire consists of hundreds of thousands of clones, with around 87% occurring once and the leading ten covering 0.0085% to 0.012%. The sample belongs to a study of shared T cell receptors in the human thymus. This sample also belongs to another study, concerning human thymus T cells. As reported in that work: Obtained as resections during corrective heart surgery, the thymus tissue was then studied.

The chain carries TRBV28 and TRBJ2-7; tentative D call: TRBD1 (6 bases). The sample was thymocytes. The source of this sequence is a boy younger than two with a congenital heart defect. The CDR3 coding sequence is TGTGCCAGCACGAGTAAGGGGGAAACCTACGAGCAGTACTTC. Its protein is CASTSKGETYEQYF.